This TCR beta chain was sequenced during a study of T-cell memory formation after mild COVID-19. TCRdb itself ran the 5' RACE reads through MiXCR, one entry per CDR3 protein. The sample includes 100,000 to 150,000 distinct CDR3 sequences, over 15% of them seen just once. Germline assignment: CDR1 MDHEN and CDR2 SYDVKM. CDR3 length: 11 residues. With V trimmed by 3 bases and J by 9 bases, 1 base remained unmatched. This clonotype came up a few times. This chain links TRBV28 with TRBJ1-1; 7 nucleotides match TRBD1. The receptor comes from a man aged 18-30 years who had mild COVID-19 (a few samples of this study predate the infection). Cell type and time point are not known. The sequencing input was PBMCs or a T cell subset sorted from them (not recorded which). The CDR3 region has the DNA TGTGCCAGCAGTTTGACAGGGAAAGCTTTCTTT. Translated: CASSLTGKAFF. The full variable domain, its missing parts supplied by reference TRBV28 and TRBJ1-1, is DVKVTQSSRYLVKRTGEKVFLECVQDMDHENMFWYRQDPGLGLRLIYFSYDVKMKEKGDIPEGYSVSREKKERFSLILESASTNQTSMYLCASSLTGKAFFGQGTRLTVV.